This T cell receptor (beta chain) was identified in a study of cytomegalovirus exposure and HLA in healthy donors. Between the trimmed V and J ends, which lost 1 base and 1 base, there was a span of 13 bases. The germline gives CDR1 SNHLY, CDR2 FYNNEI. CDR3 length equals 16 residues. PCR was performed using 60 Vbeta and 13 Jbeta primers. Sequencing was performed with immunoSEQ multiplex PCR; in TCRdb, only in-frame clones are kept and a portion is missing. The sample consists of more than 110,000 clones, about three quarters of them appearing once. To note about this clone: Its specificity is not known.

Study-wide findings and caveats: A missense variant in DCLRE1C was later tied to TCR beta V- and J-gene trimming.

The sequence was collected from a man between 18 and 29 years old in good health and CMV-seronegative. V and J are TRBV2 and TRBJ1-1; D possibly corresponds to TRBD1 (5 bases). The sequencing input was PBMCs. CDR3 in amino acids: CASSEEWAGSNTEAFF. The CDR3 region has the DNA TGTGCCAGCAGTGAAGAATGGGCAGGGTCGAACACTGAAGCTTTCTTT. Full variable domain (rest looked up from reference TRBV2 and TRBJ1-1): EPEVTQTPSHQVTQMGQEVILRCVPISNHLYFYWYRQILGQKVEFLVSFYNNEISEKSEIFDDQFSVERPDGSNFTLKIRSTKLEDSAMYFCASSEEWAGSNTEAFFGQGTRLTVV.